The T cell receptor (beta chain) under discussion was sequenced for a study of T-cell memory formation after mild COVID-19 (dated by TCRdb to 2020 to 2023). Turning to the overall study: TCR sequence clusters from the two donors were largely donor specific. Longitudinal TCRalpha and TCRbeta repertoire sequencing tracked T-cell clones expanding and contracting after mild COVID-19 in two donors. The cohort comprised two young, previously healthy adult volunteers, one female and one male.

Sequenced using an Illumina NovaSeq 6000. TCRalpha and TCRbeta cDNA libraries were constructed by 5'RACE with constant-segment primers, with sample barcodes and unique molecular identifiers being introduced. Trizol reagent was used to extract RNA from every sample. The libraries were amplified in two PCR steps, and the second step added a second sample barcode and Illumina TruSeq adapters. Libraries were sequenced on an Illumina NovaSeq with 2 x 150 bp paired-end reads. In the original analysis: Demultiplexing of reads and collapsing into UMI-guided consensus sequences were performed with migec v1.2.7. Using mixcr v2.1.11, UMI consensuses were aligned to TRA and TRB V and J templates and then assembled into clonotypes. A clonotype was counted as expanded or contracted only if both edgeR and NoisET called the change significant, with noise models trained on biological replicates. For edgeR calls, a false discovery rate-adjusted p below 0.01 and a log2 fold-change threshold of 1 were applied. As an exploratory analysis of dynamics, max-normalized trajectories of the 1000 most abundant clonotypes were examined by PCA with hierarchical clustering. Separately sequenced CD4+ and CD8+ repertoires were used to assign a CD4 or CD8 phenotype to each responding clone. Using fastp trimming at Q25 and MiXCR clonotype assembly, TCRdb reanalyzed the public sequencing data and kept in-frame beta chains. Each CDR3 protein appears once, grouped with its most common genes and DNA. The V and J calls come from TCRdb's annotation, not from the publication. The sample table contains a few hundred thousand distinct CDR3 sequences; only one count was recorded for approximately 8.4% of them. Of the sample, about 22% falls within the top ten clones.

The CDR3 covers 14 residues, taking in both the cysteine and the phenylalanine. Only the CDR3 region is kept as DNA, spanning 42 bases read in frame from base 1. V is pared back by 0 bases and J by 2 bases, with 7 bases lying between the germline termini. The germline V gene provides CDR1 MGHRA and CDR2 YSYEKL. A few counts support this clonotype. Its recognized antigen is unknown. Base qualities were left out, and no much larger clone turns up one base away. Ficoll-Paque density gradient centrifugation was used to isolate PBMCs. What the study reported, not specific to this receptor: Balanced CD4/CD8 phenotypes were observed for clones contracting from day 15 to 85, whereas a bias towards CD4+ was observed for a second wave of clones expanding from day 15 to 37. The study included only a couple of mild cases, and larger cohorts that include severe cases with pre-infection samples were judged to be necessary. Contracting CD4+ clones were found mainly in CM and EM memory subsets, while CD8+ clones were enriched in EMRA. The detection of some responding clones in pre-infection memory suggests that pre-existing cross-reactive memory T cells joined the SARS-CoV-2 response. Whether the second-wave clones peaking on day 37 were SARS-CoV-2 specific was not confirmed.

The source material was PBMCs or a T cell subset sorted from them (not recorded which). Recombination joined TRBV4-1 with TRBJ1-2; the D gene cannot be named for sure. This TCR was sampled from a man aged 18 to 30 who had mild COVID-19 (a few samples of this study predate the infection). The sample titles of this study are shuffled in the database, so cell type and time point are left out; the donor was told from shared clones. The nucleotide sequence reads as follows: TGCGCCAGCAGCCAAGATGGCCTCAACTATGGCTACACCTTC. It translates to CASSQDGLNYGYTF.